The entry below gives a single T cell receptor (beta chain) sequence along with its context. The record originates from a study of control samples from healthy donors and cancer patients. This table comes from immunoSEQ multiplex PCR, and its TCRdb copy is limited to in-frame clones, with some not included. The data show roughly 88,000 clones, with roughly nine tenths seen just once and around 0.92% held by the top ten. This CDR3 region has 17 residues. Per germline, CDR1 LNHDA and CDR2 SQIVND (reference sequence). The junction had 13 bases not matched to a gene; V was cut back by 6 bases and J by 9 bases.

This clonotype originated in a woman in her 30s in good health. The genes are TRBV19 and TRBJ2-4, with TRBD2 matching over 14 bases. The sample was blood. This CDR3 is CASRPQGLAGVDVIQYF. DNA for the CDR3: TGTGCCAGTAGACCCCAGGGACTAGCGGGAGTAGATGTCATTCAGTACTTC.